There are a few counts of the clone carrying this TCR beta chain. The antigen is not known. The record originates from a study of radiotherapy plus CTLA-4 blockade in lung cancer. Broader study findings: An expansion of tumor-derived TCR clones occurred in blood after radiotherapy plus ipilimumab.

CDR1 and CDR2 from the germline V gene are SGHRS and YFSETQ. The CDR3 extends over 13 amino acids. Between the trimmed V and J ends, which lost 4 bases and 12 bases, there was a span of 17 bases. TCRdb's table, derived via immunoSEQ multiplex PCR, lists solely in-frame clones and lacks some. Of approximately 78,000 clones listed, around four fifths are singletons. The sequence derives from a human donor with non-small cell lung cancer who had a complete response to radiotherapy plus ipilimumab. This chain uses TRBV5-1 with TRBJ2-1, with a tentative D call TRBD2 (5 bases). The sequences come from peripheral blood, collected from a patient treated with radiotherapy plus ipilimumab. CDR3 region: CASSGTLASPQFF. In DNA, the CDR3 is TGCGCCAGCAGCGGCACCCTAGCATCTCCGCAGTTCTTC. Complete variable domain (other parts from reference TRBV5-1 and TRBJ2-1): KAGVTQTPRYLIKTRGQQVTLSCSPISGHRSVSWYQQTPGQGLQFLFEYFSETQRNKGNFPGRFSGRQFSNSRSEMNVSTLELGDSALYLCASSGTLASPQFFGPGTRLTVL.